A selection of T cell receptor beta chains follows, all from one sample in a study of response to subunit inactivated influenza vaccine. Each CDR3 protein is one row after TCRdb ran MiXCR on the RT-PCR reads. The table shows around 710,000 distinct CDR3 sequences, with approximately 15% occurring only once. The source was PBMCs from blood, collected approximately 15 days before vaccination. These receptors all come from a man between 50 and 59 years old who received an inactivated influenza vaccine. The CDR3 runs from the conserved cysteine through the conserved F or W. The D gene is left open where the match is weak. For some rows the clone size is stated as once, few or many, or as a class when expanded; others skip it.

CDR3 DNA: TGTGCCAGCAGCTTAAGTGGGAGCGGGAGGGGAGAGACCCAGTACTTC; CDR3 protein: CASSLSGSGRGETQYF; D gene: TRBD2; V gene: TRBV7-8; clone size: once; J gene: TRBJ2-5
CDR3 DNA: TGTGCCAGCAGCTTAGCGGTGGATGAGCAGTTCTTC; CDR3 protein: CASSLAVDEQFF; D gene: .; V gene: TRBV7-9; clone size: .; J gene: TRBJ2-1
CDR3 DNA: TGCAGCGTTGAAGACGGGGAGGGTGGCGGGACCCAGTACTTC; CDR3 protein: CSVEDGEGGGTQYF; D gene: TRBD2; V gene: TRBV29-1; clone size: once; J gene: TRBJ2-5
CDR3 DNA: TGTGCCAGCAGTTTTCCCCAACAAGTCTATAGCAATCAGCCCCAGCATTTT; CDR3 protein: CASSFPQQVYSNQPQHF; D gene: .; V gene: TRBV28; clone size: .; J gene: TRBJ1-5
CDR3 DNA: TGTGCCAGCAGCCAAGTACAGGCCGTTTCTGGAAACACCATATATTTT; CDR3 protein: CASSQVQAVSGNTIYF; D gene: .; V gene: TRBV7-8; clone size: few; J gene: TRBJ1-3
CDR3 DNA: TGTGCCAGCAGCCAAGTTTGGGGGATGGGGACAGGGACCTACGAGCAGTACTTC; CDR3 protein: CASSQVWGMGTGTYEQYF; D gene: TRBD1; V gene: TRBV14; clone size: few; J gene: TRBJ2-7
CDR3 DNA: TGTGCCAGCGCTAGAGGGACTAGCGTTAAAGAGACCCAGTACTTC; CDR3 protein: CASARGTSVKETQYF; D gene: TRBD2; V gene: TRBV6-1; clone size: .; J gene: TRBJ2-5
CDR3 DNA: TGTGCCAGCAGCTTATATGCTAGCGGGAGCTCCTACGAGCAGTACTTC; CDR3 protein: CASSLYASGSSYEQYF; D gene: TRBD2; V gene: TRBV11-2; clone size: many; J gene: TRBJ2-7
CDR3 DNA: TGCGCCAGCAGCCAAGAGGGTACCCGGGACAGTGGCTATGGCTACACCTTC; CDR3 protein: CASSQEGTRDSGYGYTF; D gene: TRBD1; V gene: TRBV4-1; clone size: .; J gene: TRBJ1-2
CDR3 DNA: TGCAGTGCCGATTCGGCGGATACGCAGTATTTT; CDR3 protein: CSADSADTQYF; D gene: .; V gene: TRBV20-1; clone size: few; J gene: TRBJ2-3
CDR3 DNA: TGCAGCGTTGAGACATCAGGGCAAGCGGGGTACGAGCAGTACTTC; CDR3 protein: CSVETSGQAGYEQYF; D gene: TRBD2; V gene: TRBV29-1; clone size: many; J gene: TRBJ2-7
CDR3 DNA: TGTGCCACCAGTGAGCGTTTCCGGCGGGGGGTGAGTGAGCAGTTCTTC; CDR3 protein: CATSERFRRGVSEQFF; D gene: TRBD2; V gene: TRBV24-1; clone size: .; J gene: TRBJ2-1
CDR3 DNA: TGTGCCAGCAGCCGACGATATAAAGAGACCCAGTACTTC; CDR3 protein: CASSRRYKETQYF; D gene: .; V gene: TRBV7-2; clone size: few; J gene: TRBJ2-5
CDR3 DNA: TGTGCCATCGTGGGAAGCGGTAGTAATGAGCAGTTCTTC; CDR3 protein: CAIVGSGSNEQFF; D gene: .; V gene: TRBV10-3; clone size: few; J gene: TRBJ2-1
CDR3 DNA: TGCAGCGTAGTTAGACAGAACACCGGGGAGCTGTTTTTT; CDR3 protein: CSVVRQNTGELFF; D gene: .; V gene: TRBV29-1; clone size: many; J gene: TRBJ2-2
CDR3 DNA: TGTGCCATCAGTGCCAACAGGGAGGCGCAGTATTTT; CDR3 protein: CAISANREAQYF; D gene: .; V gene: TRBV10-3; clone size: .; J gene: TRBJ2-3
CDR3 DNA: TGTGCCACCAGCGAGGGGGCATGGTCCTACAATGAGCAGTTCTTC; CDR3 protein: CATSEGAWSYNEQFF; D gene: TRBD1; V gene: TRBV15; clone size: .; J gene: TRBJ2-1
CDR3 DNA: TGTGCCAGCAGTGAACGATTGGCCGGGGAGCTGTTTTTT; CDR3 protein: CASSERLAGELFF; D gene: .; V gene: TRBV25-1; clone size: .; J gene: TRBJ2-2
CDR3 DNA: TGCGCCAGCAGCCAAACGATGCGGGGGGCAGATACGCAGTATTTT; CDR3 protein: CASSQTMRGADTQYF; D gene: TRBD2; V gene: TRBV4-1; clone size: few; J gene: TRBJ2-3
CDR3 DNA: TGCAGCGTTGAAACGGGACAGAGCGTAGCCGGGGAGCTGTTTTTT; CDR3 protein: CSVETGQSVAGELFF; D gene: TRBD1; V gene: TRBV29-1; clone size: many; J gene: TRBJ2-2
CDR3 DNA: TGCAGTGCTACCTTTAAGCGAGTACACACAGATACGCAGTATTTT; CDR3 protein: CSATFKRVHTDTQYF; D gene: .; V gene: TRBV20-1; clone size: .; J gene: TRBJ2-3
CDR3 DNA: TGTGCCAGCAGCCAAGGGCCCGGGACTAGCGGATACGAGCAGTACTTC; CDR3 protein: CASSQGPGTSGYEQYF; D gene: TRBD2; V gene: TRBV4-2; clone size: .; J gene: TRBJ2-7
CDR3 DNA: TGTGCCAGTGCTGGGACAGGCGTCTACAATGAGCAGTTCTTC; CDR3 protein: CASAGTGVYNEQFF; D gene: TRBD1; V gene: TRBV19; clone size: many; J gene: TRBJ2-1
CDR3 DNA: TGCAGCGTTGAAGCACACCTCAAGAAGGACAATGAGCAGTTCTTC; CDR3 protein: CSVEAHLKKDNEQFF; D gene: .; V gene: TRBV29-1; clone size: .; J gene: TRBJ2-1
CDR3 DNA: TGTGCCAGCAGTTTTATAGCGGGGGGCTACAATGAGCAGTTCTTC; CDR3 protein: CASSFIAGGYNEQFF; D gene: TRBD2; V gene: TRBV28; clone size: .; J gene: TRBJ2-1
CDR3 DNA: TGTGCCAGCAGCCAAAACCCGGGACAGGCCGTCATTCAGTACTTC; CDR3 protein: CASSQNPGQAVIQYF; D gene: TRBD1; V gene: TRBV28; clone size: many; J gene: TRBJ2-4
CDR3 DNA: TGTGCCAGCAGCCAATCGGGACAGGGGAATGAAAAACTGTTTTTT; CDR3 protein: CASSQSGQGNEKLFF; D gene: TRBD1; V gene: TRBV16; clone size: few; J gene: TRBJ1-4
CDR3 DNA: TGTGCCAGCAGCCTAGGACTAGCCTTTGCAGGGCAGTTCTTC; CDR3 protein: CASSLGLAFAGQFF; D gene: TRBD2; V gene: TRBV7-2; clone size: .; J gene: TRBJ2-1
CDR3 DNA: TGTGCCAGCAGTTTTTCGACAGCGACCACCAGCTATGGCTACACCTTC; CDR3 protein: CASSFSTATTSYGYTF; D gene: .; V gene: TRBV28; clone size: .; J gene: TRBJ1-2
CDR3 DNA: TGTGCCAGCAGCCCCGAAACTAGCGGGGTATCAGATACGCAGTATTTT; CDR3 protein: CASSPETSGVSDTQYF; D gene: TRBD2; V gene: TRBV6-1; clone size: few; J gene: TRBJ2-3
CDR3 DNA: TGTGCCATGACTTCCGGGACAGGGAGTCGCGAGCAGTACTTC; CDR3 protein: CAMTSGTGSREQYF; D gene: TRBD1; V gene: TRBV10-3; clone size: .; J gene: TRBJ2-7
CDR3 DNA: TGTGCCAGCAGTTTAACTAGCGGGAGCTCCTACAATGAGCAGTTCTTC; CDR3 protein: CASSLTSGSSYNEQFF; D gene: TRBD2; V gene: TRBV27; clone size: many; J gene: TRBJ2-1
CDR3 DNA: TGCGCCAGCAGCTTGGGGGGACTAGCCACAGACACCCAGTACTTC; CDR3 protein: CASSLGGLATDTQYF; D gene: TRBD2; V gene: TRBV5-1; clone size: many; J gene: TRBJ2-5
CDR3 DNA: TGCGCCAGCAGCCAAGATATGGGGACAGCCCCCTACGAGCAGTACTTC; CDR3 protein: CASSQDMGTAPYEQYF; D gene: TRBD1; V gene: TRBV4-3; clone size: few; J gene: TRBJ2-7
CDR3 DNA: TGTGCCAGCAGTTTGTTAGCAACCCGGGAGACCCAGTACTTC; CDR3 protein: CASSLLATRETQYF; D gene: .; V gene: TRBV12-3/TRBV12-4; clone size: many; J gene: TRBJ2-5
CDR3 DNA: TGTGCCACCAGTGATCTCCCTCACAAGAACACTGAAGCTTTCTTT; CDR3 protein: CATSDLPHKNTEAFF; D gene: .; V gene: TRBV24-1; clone size: .; J gene: TRBJ1-1
CDR3 DNA: TGTGCCATCAGTGATGCGGCGGGAGGCGCGGATACGCAGTATTTT; CDR3 protein: CAISDAAGGADTQYF; D gene: TRBD2; V gene: TRBV10-3; clone size: .; J gene: TRBJ2-3
CDR3 DNA: TGTGCCAGCAGCGTAGAGCCAGTGATGAACACTGAAGCTTTCTTT; CDR3 protein: CASSVEPVMNTEAFF; D gene: .; V gene: TRBV6-2/TRBV6-3; clone size: .; J gene: TRBJ1-1
CDR3 DNA: TGTGCCAGCAGTTTATTGAGGGGGTATGGCTACACCTTC; CDR3 protein: CASSLLRGYGYTF; D gene: .; V gene: TRBV28; clone size: few; J gene: TRBJ1-2
CDR3 DNA: TGCAGTGCCCGTAAGGGGGCAACTCGAGCTGAAGCTTTCTTT; CDR3 protein: CSARKGATRAEAFF; D gene: TRBD1; V gene: TRBV20-1; clone size: few; J gene: TRBJ1-1
CDR3 DNA: TGTGCCAGCAGTTTCGAGGGAGTGAACACTGAAGCTTTCTTT; CDR3 protein: CASSFEGVNTEAFF; D gene: .; V gene: TRBV12-3/TRBV12-4; clone size: many; J gene: TRBJ1-1
CDR3 DNA: TGTGCCATCAGTGATTTGGGGGTCTCGCGGGGGGCCTACGAGCAGTACTTC; CDR3 protein: CAISDLGVSRGAYEQYF; D gene: TRBD2; V gene: TRBV10-3; clone size: many; J gene: TRBJ2-7
CDR3 DNA: TGTGCCAGCAGTCCCGGACAGGTGGATGGCTACACCTTC; CDR3 protein: CASSPGQVDGYTF; D gene: TRBD1; V gene: TRBV12-3/TRBV12-4; clone size: many; J gene: TRBJ1-2
CDR3 DNA: TGTGCCAGCAGTTACCCTCTCTACAATGAGCAGTTCTTC; CDR3 protein: CASSYPLYNEQFF; D gene: .; V gene: TRBV6-2/TRBV6-3; clone size: few; J gene: TRBJ2-1
CDR3 DNA: TGTGCCAGCAGCCCACTAGCCTCCTACAATGAGCAGTTCTTC; CDR3 protein: CASSPLASYNEQFF; D gene: .; V gene: TRBV7-9; clone size: .; J gene: TRBJ2-1
CDR3 DNA: TGCAGTGCTGCCCGGGGGGGACCAGCACCAGATACGCAGTATTTT; CDR3 protein: CSAARGGPAPDTQYF; D gene: TRBD2; V gene: TRBV20-1; clone size: .; J gene: TRBJ2-3
CDR3 DNA: TGTGCCAGCAGCTTGGGGGTTTTTCGCCCTACGCAGTATTTT; CDR3 protein: CASSLGVFRPTQYF; D gene: .; V gene: TRBV7-2; clone size: .; J gene: TRBJ2-3
CDR3 DNA: TGTGCCAGCAGACGAGGACAGGGAAGGACAGATACGCTGTATTTT; CDR3 protein: CASRRGQGRTDTLYF; D gene: TRBD1; V gene: TRBV6-2/TRBV6-3; clone size: .; J gene: TRBJ2-3
CDR3 DNA: TGCAGCGTATCTAGACAGGGTCCGATTGAAGCTTTCTTT; CDR3 protein: CSVSRQGPIEAFF; D gene: TRBD1; V gene: TRBV29-1; clone size: .; J gene: TRBJ1-1
CDR3 DNA: TGTGCCAGCAGCCTGTTCCCGGAGAGTAATCAGCCCCAGCATTTT; CDR3 protein: CASSLFPESNQPQHF; D gene: .; V gene: TRBV7-2; clone size: many; J gene: TRBJ1-5
CDR3 DNA: TGTGCCAGTAGTCCCCTAGCGGGAGAAGGCGAGCAGTACTTC; CDR3 protein: CASSPLAGEGEQYF; D gene: TRBD2; V gene: TRBV19; clone size: .; J gene: TRBJ2-7
CDR3 DNA: TGTGCCAGCAGTGAAGGGGACAGGGGATATGGCTACACCTTC; CDR3 protein: CASSEGDRGYGYTF; D gene: TRBD1; V gene: TRBV6-1; clone size: few; J gene: TRBJ1-2
CDR3 DNA: TGTGCCAGCAACGCCCGGAACTACAATGAGCAGTTCTTC; CDR3 protein: CASNARNYNEQFF; D gene: .; V gene: TRBV6-1; clone size: .; J gene: TRBJ2-1
CDR3 DNA: TGTGCCATCAGTGGGTCCCGGACAGCCGCCTACTCCTACAATGAGCAGTTCTTC; CDR3 protein: CAISGSRTAAYSYNEQFF; D gene: .; V gene: TRBV10-3; clone size: many; J gene: TRBJ2-1
CDR3 DNA: TGTGCCAGCAGCTCGGGACATTGGGACTACAATGAGCAGTTCTTC; CDR3 protein: CASSSGHWDYNEQFF; D gene: .; V gene: TRBV11-2; clone size: few; J gene: TRBJ2-1
CDR3 DNA: TGTGCCAGCAGCCTTGATGCCGGGGGTTTCTTGGATAAAGCTTTCTTT; CDR3 protein: CASSLDAGGFLDKAFF; D gene: .; V gene: TRBV9; clone size: few; J gene: TRBJ1-1
CDR3 DNA: TGTGCCAGCAGTCCTTATCCCAAGACTAGCATCGGAAGAGATACGCAGTATTTT; CDR3 protein: CASSPYPKTSIGRDTQYF; D gene: TRBD2; V gene: TRBV28; clone size: few; J gene: TRBJ2-3
CDR3 DNA: TGTGCCATCAGACCTAGCGGGGGAGTCTCCTACAATGAGCAGTTCTTC; CDR3 protein: CAIRPSGGVSYNEQFF; D gene: TRBD2; V gene: TRBV10-3; clone size: .; J gene: TRBJ2-1